Given below is one T cell receptor (beta chain) in context. The limits of the CDR3 on the DNA are not certain, so only TCRdb's listed CDR3 is given. The data are from a study of blood T cell repertoires in COVID-19. Study in general: Some COVID-19 samples were acute and others convalescent; all came from the United States, Italy and Spain. T cells, B-cell-depleted T cells, or PBMCs supplied cDNA or gDNA.

With termini counted, the CDR3 has 20 amino acids. As processed by the authors: Reference gene primer amplification yielded estimated nucleated cell counts. The repertoire was sequenced with immunoSEQ multiplex PCR; TCRdb's copy has only in-frame clones and lacks some. V and J calls and clone size are copied from that table; D and trimming were computed from the DNA. There are 45,000 to 50,000 clones in the sample; roughly four fifths occur only once, and approximately 7.4% lies in the top ten. The rearrangement joins TRBV12-1 to TRBJ2-3; TRBD2 is taken as the D call from the table, unchecked against the DNA. TRBV12-1 is deemed a pseudogene. This TCR derives from a man in his sixties with active COVID-19. Sequencing input: peripheral blood. This CDR3 is CASSFAIFLAVGVGTDTQYF.